This TCR beta chain emerged from a study of glioma-infiltrating T cells after dendritic cell vaccination. For the study at large: Patients had newly diagnosed or recurrent glioblastoma and received dendritic cell vaccines.

As to time point: after dendritic cell vaccination, including at tumor progression/relapse. Selection required adequate fresh-frozen tumor tissue plus more than two years' survival data. Trimming stripped 4 bases from V and 8 bases from J, with 15 bases between. The CDR3 length is 13 residues. CDR1 SGHRS and CDR2 YFSETQ come from the germline V gene. Using immunoSEQ multiplex PCR, the repertoire was profiled, and TCRdb retains in-frame clones only, with some absent. Of more than 95,000 clones listed, around 80% were seen once; the top ten hold about 5%. This clone was picked up a small number of times.

The chain joins TRBV5-1 to TRBJ1-2; D not certain. This clonotype originated in a human donor with glioblastoma. Material: blood, obtained after dendritic cell vaccination. This CDR3 reads CASSPLPGSGYTF. The CDR3 nucleotides read TGCGCCAGCAGCCCCCTCCCAGGAAGCGGCTACACCTTC.